These 8 T cell receptor beta chains were sequenced from one sample in a study of early T cells in non-severe SARS-CoV-2 infection. TCRdb passed the 5' RACE reads through MiXCR, listing each CDR3 protein once. The sample shows roughly 72,000 distinct CDR3 sequences, around 12% of them seen only once. The sample here was whole blood, taken at baseline. The receptors come from an adult who was a healthcare worker with PCR-confirmed SARS-CoV-2 infection or an uninfected control (not recorded which).

This clonotype was counted a few times. The CDR3 DNA follows: TGTGCCAGCAGCCGTAACCGGGGGGAAGAGACCCAGTACTTC. It encodes CASSRNRGEETQYF. The V and J genes are TRBV4-2 and TRBJ2-5; 7 nucleotides agree with TRBD2. The CDR3 is made up of 14 amino acids. With V trimmed by 4 bases and J by 3 bases, 5 bases remained unmatched. Germline V gene lookup returns CDR1 LGHNA and CDR2 YNFKEQ.

This clonotype was recorded a few times. The chain carries TRBV10-3 and TRBJ1-1, with D unresolved. Germline lookup yields CDR1 ENHRY and CDR2 SYGVKD. The CDR3 has 14 residues. Between the trimmed V and J ends, which lost 2 bases and 5 bases, there was a span of 12 bases. The CDR3 DNA follows: TGTGCCATCAGTGAGGACCCCCGAGGGACTGAAGCTTTCTTT. As protein: CAISEDPRGTEAFF.

The chain couples TRBV18 to TRBJ1-3; D is unclear. Germline V gene data show CDR1 as KGHSH and CDR2 as LQKENI. V dropped 5 bases and J dropped 7 bases, with 12 bases sitting between them. The CDR3 length is 13 residues. CDR3 residues: CASSRALQNTIYF. In nucleotides, the CDR3 is TGTGCCAGCTCAAGGGCCTTGCAGAACACCATATATTTT. Variable domain in full (rest from reference TRBV18 and TRBJ1-3): NAGVMQNPRHLVRRRGQEARLRCSPMKGHSHVYWYRQLPEEGLKFMVYLQKENIIDESGMPKERFSAEFPKEGPSILRIQQVVRGDSAAYFCASSRALQNTIYFGEGSWLTVV.

About this clonotype itself: A much larger clone differs by one base, so this may be a read error. The chain links TRBV7-8 to TRBJ1-3, with a tentative D call TRBD1 (5 bases). The length of the CDR3 is 15 residues. Trimming stripped 4 bases from V and 2 bases from J, with 12 bases between. The V gene's germline CDR1 is SGHVS and CDR2 FQNEAQ. The chain's CDR3 is CASSSDKPPGNTIYF. The CDR3 region has the DNA TGTGCCAGCAGCTCGGACAAACCTCCTGGAAACACCATATATTTT.

This clonotype was seen more than once but under ten times. The J gene is TRBJ2-7, the V gene TRBV6-1, with a tentative D call TRBD1 (5 bases). V shed 10 bases and J shed 1 base, with 14 bases lying between them. Germline CDR1 is MNHNS and CDR2 is SASEGT. The CDR3 has 13 amino acids. The CDR3: CATLHRQSYEQYF. The CDR3 DNA reads TGTGCCACCCTCCATCGACAGTCCTACGAGCAGTACTTC.

V usage is TRBV18 and J usage is TRBJ2-2; D unclear. The CDR3 length is 14 residues. The V and J ends lost 3 bases and 1 base respectively, with 6 bases between them. Germline V lookup: CDR1 KGHSH, CDR2 LQKENI. The CDR3: CASSPRQNTGELFF. CDR3 DNA: TGTGCCAGCTCACCCCGACAGAACACCGGGGAGCTGTTTTTT.

The chain links TRBV20-1 to TRBJ2-3, with D possibly matching TRBD2 (6 bases). Looked up from germline, CDR1 is DFQATT and CDR2 is SNEGSKA (reference sequence). Trimming took 5 bases from V and 4 from J, leaving 28 bases between them. The CDR3 consists of 18 residues. The CDR3, as DNA: TGCAGTGCTGTCACCGTCCTTTACCCGGGGGACGCGGCAGATACGCAGTATTTT. Translation: CSAVTVLYPGDAADTQYF.

In its sample, this clonotype was seen a few times. This chain links TRBV3-1 with TRBJ1-1; D unclear. The CDR3 is made up of 12 amino acids. V lost 3 bases and J lost 6, with 8 bases in between. Germline V gene sequence: CDR1 LGHDT, CDR2 YNNKEL (reference sequence). The CDR3, as DNA: TGTGCCAGCAGCCAGGGGAAGGCTGAAGCTTTCTTT. Protein: CASSQGKAEAFF.